This T cell receptor beta chain comes out of a study of cytomegalovirus exposure and HLA in healthy donors. Study observations and caveats: The Asian-associated ancestry cluster reportedly had fewer N-insertions than the roughly 670-donor mean in a later analysis.

The CDR3 totals 13 residues. Germline lookup yields CDR1 SGHNT and CDR2 YYREEE (reference sequence). V lost 1 base and J lost 4; bases outside the gene matches: 1. The PCR employed 60 Vbeta primers together with 13 Jbeta primers. TCRdb's copy holds only in-frame clones and misses some; the assay was immunoSEQ multiplex PCR. This sample has 120,000 or so clones, with 81% found just once. Worth noting for this clone: What it recognizes is unknown.

Sequenced sample: PBMCs. The sequence came from a young man in good health and CMV-seropositive. The gene calls are TRBV5-4 and TRBJ2-5; TRBD2 agrees at 7 bases. The CDR3 region is CASSLWGGETQYF. CDR3 bases: TGTGCCAGCAGCTTGTGGGGGGGAGAGACCCAGTACTTC.